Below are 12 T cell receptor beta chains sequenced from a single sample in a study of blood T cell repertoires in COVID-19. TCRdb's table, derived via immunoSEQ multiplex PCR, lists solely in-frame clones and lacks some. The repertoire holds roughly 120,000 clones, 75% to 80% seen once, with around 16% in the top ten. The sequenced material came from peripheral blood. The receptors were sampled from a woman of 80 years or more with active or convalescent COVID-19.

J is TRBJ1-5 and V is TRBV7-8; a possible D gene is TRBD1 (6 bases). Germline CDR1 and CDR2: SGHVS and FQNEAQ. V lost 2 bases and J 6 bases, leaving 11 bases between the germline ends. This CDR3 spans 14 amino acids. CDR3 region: CASSLLQGGQPQHF. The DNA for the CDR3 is TGTGCCAGCAGCTTACTACAGGGCGGTCAGCCCCAGCATTTT.

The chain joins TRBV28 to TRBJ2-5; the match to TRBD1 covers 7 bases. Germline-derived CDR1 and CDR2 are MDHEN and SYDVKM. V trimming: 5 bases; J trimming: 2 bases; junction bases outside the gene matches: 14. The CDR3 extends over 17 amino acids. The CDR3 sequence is CASSHYPTDREQETQYF. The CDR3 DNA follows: TGTGCCAGCAGTCATTACCCCACAGACAGGGAGCAAGAGACCCAGTACTTC.

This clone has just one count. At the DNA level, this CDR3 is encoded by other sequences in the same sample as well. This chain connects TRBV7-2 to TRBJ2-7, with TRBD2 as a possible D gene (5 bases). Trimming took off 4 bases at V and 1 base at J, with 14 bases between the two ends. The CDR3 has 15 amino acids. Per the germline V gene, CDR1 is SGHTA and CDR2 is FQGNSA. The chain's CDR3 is CASSSAATGSYEQYF. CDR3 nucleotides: TGTGCCAGCAGCTCAGCGGCAACCGGGTCCTACGAGCAGTACTTC.

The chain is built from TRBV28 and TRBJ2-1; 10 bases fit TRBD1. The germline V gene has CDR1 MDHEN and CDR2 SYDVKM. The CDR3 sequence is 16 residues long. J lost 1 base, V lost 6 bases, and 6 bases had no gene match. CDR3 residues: CASRGPGQGSYNEQFF. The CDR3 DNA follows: TGTGCCAGCAGGGGACCGGGACAGGGGTCCTACAATGAGCAGTTCTTC.

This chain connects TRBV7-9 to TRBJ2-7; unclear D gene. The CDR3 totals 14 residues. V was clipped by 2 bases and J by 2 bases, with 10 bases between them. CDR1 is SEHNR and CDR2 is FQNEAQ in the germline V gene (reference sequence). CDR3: CASSLPRPPYEQYF. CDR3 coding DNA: TGTGCCAGCAGCTTACCGCGGCCCCCCTACGAGCAGTACTTC.

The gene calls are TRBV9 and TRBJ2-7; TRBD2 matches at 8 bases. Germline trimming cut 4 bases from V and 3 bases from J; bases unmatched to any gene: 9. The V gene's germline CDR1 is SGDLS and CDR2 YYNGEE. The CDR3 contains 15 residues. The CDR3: CASSLTEAGGYEQYF. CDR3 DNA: TGTGCCAGCAGCCTCACAGAGGCGGGAGGCTACGAGCAGTACTTC. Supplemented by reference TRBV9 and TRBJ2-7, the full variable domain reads DSGVTQTPKHLITATGQRVTLRCSPRSGDLSVYWYQQSLDQGLQFLIQYYNGEERAKGNILERFSAQQFPDLHSELNLSSLELGDSALYFCASSLTEAGGYEQYFGPGTRLTVT.

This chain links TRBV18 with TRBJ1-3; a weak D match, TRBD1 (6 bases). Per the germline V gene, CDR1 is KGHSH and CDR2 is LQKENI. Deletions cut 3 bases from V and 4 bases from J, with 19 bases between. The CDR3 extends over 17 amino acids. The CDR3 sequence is CASSPIGDQGPGNTIYF. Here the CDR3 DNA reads TGTGCCAGCTCACCGATAGGGGATCAGGGGCCCGGAAACACCATATATTTT.

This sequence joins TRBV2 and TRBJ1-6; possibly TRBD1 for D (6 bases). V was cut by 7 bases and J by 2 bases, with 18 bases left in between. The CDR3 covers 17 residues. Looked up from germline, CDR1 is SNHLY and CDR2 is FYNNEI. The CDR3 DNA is TGTGCCAGCACTCTCCGGGGCAGGGGAACCTATAATTCACCCCTCCACTTT. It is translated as CASTLRGRGTYNSPLHF.

The chain's CDR3 is CIGTGVGTEAFF. The CDR3 DNA reads as TGCATCGGGACAGGGGTAGGCACTGAAGCTTTCTTT. The chain recombines TRBV29-1 with TRBJ1-1; TRBD1 matches at 10 bases. Germline-derived CDR1 and CDR2 are SQVTM and ANQGSEA. The CDR3 consists of 12 residues.

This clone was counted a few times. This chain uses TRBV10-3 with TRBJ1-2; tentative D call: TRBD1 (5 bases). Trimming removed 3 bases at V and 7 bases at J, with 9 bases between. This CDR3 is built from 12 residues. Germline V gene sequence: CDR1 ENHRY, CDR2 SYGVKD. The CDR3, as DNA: TGTGCCATCAGTGACGCAGGGTTTGGCTACACCTTC. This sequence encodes CAISDAGFGYTF.

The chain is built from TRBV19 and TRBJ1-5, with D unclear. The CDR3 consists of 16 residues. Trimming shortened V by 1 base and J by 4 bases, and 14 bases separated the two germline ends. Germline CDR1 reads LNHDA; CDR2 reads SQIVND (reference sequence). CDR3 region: CASSIVGRIPNQPQHF. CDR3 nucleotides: TGTGCCAGTAGTATAGTTGGCAGGATACCAAATCAGCCCCAGCATTTT.

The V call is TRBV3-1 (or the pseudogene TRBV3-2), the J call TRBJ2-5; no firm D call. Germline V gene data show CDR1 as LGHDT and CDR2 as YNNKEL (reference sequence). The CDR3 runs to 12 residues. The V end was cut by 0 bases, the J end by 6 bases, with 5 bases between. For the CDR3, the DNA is TGTGCCAGCAGCCAAGATAAGCAGACCCAGTACTTC. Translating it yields CASSQDKQTQYF.